A single T cell receptor (beta chain) is shown here with its context. Its antigen is unknown. V shed 3 bases and J shed 3 bases, with 20 bases lying between them. The CDR3 extends over 17 amino acids. The germline CDR1 and CDR2 sequences are MNHEY and SMNVEV (reference sequence). TCRdb called the reads again in MiXCR, with one record for every CDR3 protein. This table holds around 800,000 distinct CDR3 sequences, about 30% found once. The data derive from a study of T cell repertoires in cytomegalovirus infection. In the study overall: CMV epitopes, recently identified HLA-C-restricted and well-studied HLA-B-restricted, were used. The public TCR beta signatures pointed to both CMV infection and matching HLA type.

Study conclusions and caveats: HLA-C-restricted CMV clonotypes gave the most frequent clonotype in two of eight donors. Accumulated public TCR beta family frequency recognized individuals carrying CMV together with the relevant HLA.

The rearrangement links TRBV27 to TRBJ1-1, with no clear D. This sample comprised cultured CD8+ T cells from PBMCs, obtained from culture after CMV antigen stimulation. The sequence derives from a human donor in good health (CMV status not recorded). Some clones in this sample may be carry-over from other donors' samples. The CDR3, as DNA: TGTGCCAGCAGTTTCTCCCCGGAGCCTTATAGGGACACTGAAGCTTTCTTT. Protein: CASSFSPEPYRDTEAFF.